This TCR beta chain was documented in a study of T cells in Graves' hyperthyroidism and ophthalmopathy (dated by TCRdb to about 2019). Study-level background: Peripheral blood was collected at initial diagnosis, before any treatment. To identify distinguishing TCR V-J signatures, a discovery cohort of about a hundred patients was used, comprising 43 with Graves' ophthalmopathy and around 57 with stable Graves' hyperthyroidism. Whether ophthalmopathy could be predicted prospectively was tested in an independent validation cohort made up of under 20 hyperthyroidism patients plus 17 patients who later progressed to ophthalmopathy. For training and testing, the approximately 97 patients in the discovery cohort were randomly divided in a 7:3 ratio. In several Graves' hyperthyroidism patients, the study also compared T-cell repertoires from thyroid tissue with T-cell repertoires from blood. After sampling, hyperthyroidism patients received methimazole starting at 30 mg daily, and ophthalmopathy patients received high-dose intravenous methylprednisolone. According to the paper, TCR Vbeta CDR3 sequencing was carried out on about 140 peripheral blood samples, which came from around 43 ophthalmopathy, fewer than 80 hyperthyroidism and roughly 17 progressor patients.

In the ophthalmopathy patients, disease was moderately to severely active, with a Clinical Activity Score of 3 or more, a NOSPECS grade of 4 or more, and a duration of less than 3 months. Patients with uncontrolled infections, other autoimmune diseases, pregnancy or lactation were excluded. Clinical symptoms, serum thyroxine and TRAb, thyroid ultrasound, and orbital computed tomography formed the basis for the diagnoses. PBMCs were separated from under 11 ml of fresh peripheral blood using Ficoll-Paque density gradient centrifugation. Trizol reagent was used to extract total RNA, and RNA quality was then checked on an Agilent 2100 Bioanalyzer. Amplification of TCR beta CDR3 regions was carried out from RNA transcripts. The first round of RT-PCR for the TCR CDR3 was performed with the HTBI primer set and the Qiagen OneStep RT-PCR kit. The libraries were constructed in a second round of multiplex PCR and then size-selected and purified. Paired-end sequencing of the libraries was performed with 100 bp reads on an Illumina HiSeq2000. On the study's bioinformatics: SOAPnuke was used to process the raw data, removing reads that contained adapters or uncalled bases, had a mean Phred below 15, or lacked an exact match to the constant primer or identifier. COPE v1.2.5 was used to merge the high-quality paired reads, and each unique nucleotide sequence was defined as a clonotype. Clonotypes were aligned to IMGT TRBV, TRBD and TRBJ reference segments using MiTCR v1.1. Analysis was restricted to V-J combinations with a frequency above 0.0001, which covered roughly 99% of repertoires. The TCS score was defined as F50 (clonal expansion) divided by E x V (chaos), with BLOSUM62-based TCRdist calculated between CDR3 peptides within each V-J. Welch's t-statistics and random forest reduced 500 to 650 V-J features to roughly 13, which were used in a naive Bayes classifier (R e1071). TCRdb handled the public reads itself, with Q25 trimming in fastp and clone calling in MiXCR, and kept productive beta chains. A single entry per CDR3 protein holds the most common genes and DNA from its merged rows. The V and J calls shown here were made by TCRdb, not taken from the authors' results. The sample table shows around 600,000 distinct CDR3 sequences, and approximately 16% are seen once. The ten largest clones add up to more than 3% of the sample.

From cysteine to phenylalanine, the CDR3 is 13 amino acids long. Only the CDR3 region is kept as DNA, spanning 39 bases read in frame from base 1. Sequences GTSNPN (CDR1) and SVGIG (CDR2) are obtained from the germline V gene (reference sequence). V loses 4 bases of germline sequence and J loses 3 bases, and the interval between the two ends is 10 bases. Overall study outcomes, separate from this receptor: Most expanded thyroid clonotypes (frequency above 0.001) were also detected in blood, suggesting blood repertoires may reflect thyroid immune responses. No statistical method was used to set the sample size in advance, and investigators knew the group allocation. A model built on a 13 V-J signature distinguished ophthalmopathy from stable hyperthyroidism, reaching around 88% sensitivity and around 81% specificity in cross-validation and 80%/75% in testing. In validation, progression to ophthalmopathy was predicted by the model with roughly 71% sensitivity and around 75% specificity, a median of approximately 6.5 months before onset.

This clonotype was seen a handful of times. Its binding antigen is unknown. Qualities for individual bases were not recorded, and no much larger clone is one base off. The sequencing sample was made of blood. The TCR comes from a woman aged 40 to 50 with Graves' ophthalmopathy. This sequence uses TRBV30 and TRBJ1-5; perhaps TRBD1 is the D gene, with 6 bases matching. CDR3 protein: CAWTGGFNQPQHF. The DNA is as follows: TGTGCCTGGACCGGGGGCTTCAATCAGCCCCAGCATTTT.